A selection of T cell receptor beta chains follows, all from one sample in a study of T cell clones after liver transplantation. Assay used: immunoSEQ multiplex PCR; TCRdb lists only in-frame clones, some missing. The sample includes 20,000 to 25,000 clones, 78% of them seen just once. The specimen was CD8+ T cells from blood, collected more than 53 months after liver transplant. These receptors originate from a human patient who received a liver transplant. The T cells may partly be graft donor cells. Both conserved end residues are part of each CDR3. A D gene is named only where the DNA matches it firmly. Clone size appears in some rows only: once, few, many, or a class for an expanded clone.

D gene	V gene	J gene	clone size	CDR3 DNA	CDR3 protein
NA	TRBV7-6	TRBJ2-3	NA	TGTGCCAGCAGTCTTGGGACTGGAAGCACAGATACGCAGTATTTT	CASSLGTGSTDTQYF
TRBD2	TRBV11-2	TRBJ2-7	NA	TGTGCCAGCAGCTTTGGGACTAGCGGGGGTGGTGAGCAGTACTTC	CASSFGTSGGGEQYF
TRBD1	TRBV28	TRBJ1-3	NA	TGTGCCAGCAGCATCCGAAAACAGGGGGCTGCCTCTGGAAACACCATATATTTT	CASSIRKQGAASGNTIYF
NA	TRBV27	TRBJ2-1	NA	TGTGCCAGCAGTTTATCGGGGAGTTCCTCCTACAATGAGCAGTTCTTC	CASSLSGSSSYNEQFF
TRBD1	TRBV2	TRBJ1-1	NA	TGTGCCAGCAGCCCCATTGGATCAGGGGGCGTCACTGAAGCTTTCTTT	CASSPIGSGGVTEAFF
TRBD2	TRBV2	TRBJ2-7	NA	TGTGCCAGCAGTGAAAGTGGCGGGGGGCCAACCTACGAGCAGTACTTC	CASSESGGGPTYEQYF
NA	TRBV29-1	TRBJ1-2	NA	TGCAGCGTTGAGACGACGGCTAACTATGGCTACACCTTC	CSVETTANYGYTF
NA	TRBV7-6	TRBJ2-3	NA	TGTGCCAGCAGCCAAGGGGAGGATACGCAGTATTTT	CASSQGEDTQYF
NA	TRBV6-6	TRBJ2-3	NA	TGTGCCAGCAGTTACCTGAGGGGGGGCACAGATACGCAGTATTTT	CASSYLRGGTDTQYF
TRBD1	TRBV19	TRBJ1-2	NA	TGTGCCAGTAGTATTTTGAACCGACAGGGGAAGAACTATGGCTACACCTTC	CASSILNRQGKNYGYTF
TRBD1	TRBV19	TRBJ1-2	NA	TGTGCCAGTAGTCTCGGACCCGGGACAGGTGAGGGCTACACCTTC	CASSLGPGTGEGYTF
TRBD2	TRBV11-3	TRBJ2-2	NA	TGTGCCAGCAGCTCTTCGGGACTAGCGGGGAACACCGGGGAGCTGTTTTTT	CASSSSGLAGNTGELFF
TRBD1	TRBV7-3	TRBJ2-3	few	TGTGCCAGCAGCTTAATGGGCAGGGGGCAAGATACGCAGTATTTT	CASSLMGRGQDTQYF
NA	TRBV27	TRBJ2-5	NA	TGTGCCAGCAGTTTATCGATCCGAGAGACCCAGTACTTC	CASSLSIRETQYF
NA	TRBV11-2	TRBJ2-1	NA	TGTGCCAGCAGCTTAGAATTAGCCCGAATGAATGAGCAGTTCTTC	CASSLELARMNEQFF
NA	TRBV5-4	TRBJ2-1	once	TGTGCCAGCAGCCCTGGGTTAGCAGGGGACGATGAGCAGTTCTTC	CASSPGLAGDDEQFF
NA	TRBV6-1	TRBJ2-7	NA	TGTGCCAGCAGTGAAGAAGTCCAGGCGGGCTACGAGCAGTACTTC	CASSEEVQAGYEQYF
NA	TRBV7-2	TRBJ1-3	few	TGTGCCAGCAGCCAAGAAATGGACGGAAACACCATATATTTT	CASSQEMDGNTIYF
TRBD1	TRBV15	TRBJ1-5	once	TGTGCCACCAGCAGAGGTGAGACAGGGGGCAGTTTGAATCAGCCCCAGCATTTT	CATSRGETGGSLNQPQHF
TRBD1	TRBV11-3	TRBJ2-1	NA	TGTGCCAGCAGCCCAACAGGGGAACCCTACAATGAGCAGTTCTTC	CASSPTGEPYNEQFF
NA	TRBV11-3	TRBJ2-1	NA	TGTGCCAGGAGGGGTGTTACCTACAATGAGCAGTTCTTC	CARRGVTYNEQFF
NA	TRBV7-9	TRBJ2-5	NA	TGTGCCAGCAGCCTTCTAGAAAGTGCTCAGTACTTC	CASSLLESAQYF